This TCR beta chain was captured in a study of blood T cell repertoires in COVID-19. Turning to the study itself: Samples representing acute and convalescent COVID-19 were sourced from the United States, Italy and Spain. Sample material is recorded as cDNA or gDNA derived from T cells, B-cell-depleted T cells, or PBMCs.

Methods used by the authors: Cell counts per sample came from amplifying reference gene primers. TCRdb's copy holds only in-frame clones and misses some; the assay was immunoSEQ multiplex PCR. V, J and clone size reflect that table, while D and trimming were determined from the DNA. This table has about 240,000 clones, around 88% appearing once. Germline trimming cut 4 bases from V and 6 bases from J; bases unmatched to any gene: 8. Germline V gives CDR1 SEHNR, CDR2 FQNEAQ (reference sequence). The CDR3 contains 14 residues. This rearrangement joins TRBV7-9 to TRBJ1-2; 7 bases fit TRBD1. This receptor was identified in a woman in her 30s who had recovered from COVID-19. Sequencing was performed on peripheral blood. The CDR3 loop reads CASSYEGARDGYTF. The CDR3 DNA follows: TGTGCCAGCAGCTACGAGGGGGCTAGAGATGGCTACACCTTC.